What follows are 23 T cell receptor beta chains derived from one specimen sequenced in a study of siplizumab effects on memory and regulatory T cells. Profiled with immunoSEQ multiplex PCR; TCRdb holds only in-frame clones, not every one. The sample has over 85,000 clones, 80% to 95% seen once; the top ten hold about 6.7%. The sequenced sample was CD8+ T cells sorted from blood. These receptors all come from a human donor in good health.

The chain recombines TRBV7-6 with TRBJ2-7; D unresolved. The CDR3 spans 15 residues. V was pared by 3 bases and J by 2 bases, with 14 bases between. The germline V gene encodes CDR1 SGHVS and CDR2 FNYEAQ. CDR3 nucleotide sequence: TGTGCCAGCAGCTTCAGACCCGACCGAACCTACGAGCAGTACTTC. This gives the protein CASSFRPDRTYEQYF.

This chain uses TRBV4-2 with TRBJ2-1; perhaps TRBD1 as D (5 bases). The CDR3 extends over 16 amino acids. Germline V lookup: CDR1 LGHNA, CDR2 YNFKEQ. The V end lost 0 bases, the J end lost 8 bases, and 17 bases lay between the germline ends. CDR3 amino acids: CASSQEGRRVGHEQFF. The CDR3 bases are TGTGCCAGCAGCCAAGAAGGAAGACGGGTGGGGCATGAGCAGTTCTTC.

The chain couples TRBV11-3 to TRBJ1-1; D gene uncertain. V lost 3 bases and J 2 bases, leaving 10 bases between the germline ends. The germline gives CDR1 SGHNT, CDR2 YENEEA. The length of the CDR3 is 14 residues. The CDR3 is CASSLIDFNTEAFF. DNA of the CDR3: TGTGCCAGCAGCTTGATAGATTTTAACACTGAAGCTTTCTTT.

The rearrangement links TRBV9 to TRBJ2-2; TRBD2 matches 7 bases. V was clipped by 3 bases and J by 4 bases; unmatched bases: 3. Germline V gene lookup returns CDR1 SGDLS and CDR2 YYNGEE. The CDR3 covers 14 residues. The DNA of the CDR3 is TGTGCCAGCAGCGGGACTAGTAGCACCGGGGAGCTGTTTTTT. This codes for CASSGTSSTGELFF.

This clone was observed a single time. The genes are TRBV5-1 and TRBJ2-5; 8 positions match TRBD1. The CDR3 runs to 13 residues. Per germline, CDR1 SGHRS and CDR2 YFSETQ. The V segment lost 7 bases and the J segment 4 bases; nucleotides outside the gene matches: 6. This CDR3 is CASESTGGETQYF. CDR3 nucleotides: TGCGCCAGCGAAAGTACAGGGGGAGAGACCCAGTACTTC.

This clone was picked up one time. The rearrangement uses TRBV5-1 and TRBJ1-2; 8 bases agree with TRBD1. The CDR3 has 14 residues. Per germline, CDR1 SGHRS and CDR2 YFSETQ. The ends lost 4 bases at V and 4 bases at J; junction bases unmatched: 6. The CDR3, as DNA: TGCGCCAGCAGCCAGGGACAGGAAAGCTATGGCTACACCTTC. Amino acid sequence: CASSQGQESYGYTF.

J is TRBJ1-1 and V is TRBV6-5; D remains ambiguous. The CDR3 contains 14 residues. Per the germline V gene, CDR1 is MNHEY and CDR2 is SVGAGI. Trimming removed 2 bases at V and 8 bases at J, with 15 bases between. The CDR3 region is CASSYDESGREAFF. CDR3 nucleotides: TGTGCCAGCAGTTACGACGAGTCGGGGAGGGAAGCTTTCTTT.

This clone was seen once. CDR3 DNA: TGTGCCAGCGACGCCGGGACAGGGAACACTGAAGCTTTCTTT. Encoded protein: CASDAGTGNTEAFF. This sequence joins TRBV6-5 and TRBJ1-1; 8 bases are shared with TRBD1. The V gene's germline CDR1 is MNHEY and CDR2 SVGAGI. This CDR3 comprises 14 residues. The junction had 6 bases not matched to a gene; V was cut back by 8 bases and J by 1 base.

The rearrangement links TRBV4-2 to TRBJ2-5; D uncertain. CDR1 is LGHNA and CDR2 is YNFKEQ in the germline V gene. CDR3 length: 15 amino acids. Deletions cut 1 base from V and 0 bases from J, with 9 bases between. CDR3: CASSQVGRYQETQYF. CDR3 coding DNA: TGTGCCAGCAGCCAAGTAGGTCGCTACCAAGAGACCCAGTACTTC.

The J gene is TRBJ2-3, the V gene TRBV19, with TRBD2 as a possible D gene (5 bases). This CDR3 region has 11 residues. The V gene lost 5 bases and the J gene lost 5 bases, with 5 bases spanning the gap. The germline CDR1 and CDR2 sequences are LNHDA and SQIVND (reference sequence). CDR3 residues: CASSRGDTQYF. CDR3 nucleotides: TGTGCCAGTAGTCGGGGAGATACGCAGTATTTT.

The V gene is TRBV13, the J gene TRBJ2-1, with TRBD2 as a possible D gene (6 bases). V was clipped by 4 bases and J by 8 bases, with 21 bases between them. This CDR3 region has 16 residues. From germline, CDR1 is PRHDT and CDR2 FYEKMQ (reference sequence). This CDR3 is CASSWGDFQQSYEQFF. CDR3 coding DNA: TGTGCCAGCAGCTGGGGGGACTTCCAGCAATCCTATGAGCAGTTCTTC. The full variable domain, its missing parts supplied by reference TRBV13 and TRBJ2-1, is AAGVIQSPRHLIKEKRETATLKCYPIPRHDTVYWYQQGPGQDPQFLISFYEKMQSDKGSIPDRFSAQQFSDYHSELNMSSLELGDSALYFCASSWGDFQQSYEQFFGPGTRLTVL.

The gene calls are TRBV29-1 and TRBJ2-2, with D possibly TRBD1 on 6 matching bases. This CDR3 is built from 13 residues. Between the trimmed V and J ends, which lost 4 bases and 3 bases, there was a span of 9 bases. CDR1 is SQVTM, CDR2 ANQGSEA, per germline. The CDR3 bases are TGCAGCGTTGGGCCAGGGGACACCGGGGAGCTGTTTTTT. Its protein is CSVGPGDTGELFF.

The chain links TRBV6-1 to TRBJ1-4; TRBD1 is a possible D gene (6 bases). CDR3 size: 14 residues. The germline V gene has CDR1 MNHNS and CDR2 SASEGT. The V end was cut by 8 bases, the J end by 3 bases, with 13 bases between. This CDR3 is CASSMHRANEKLFF. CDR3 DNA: TGTGCCAGCTCGATGCACAGGGCTAATGAAAAACTGTTTTTT.

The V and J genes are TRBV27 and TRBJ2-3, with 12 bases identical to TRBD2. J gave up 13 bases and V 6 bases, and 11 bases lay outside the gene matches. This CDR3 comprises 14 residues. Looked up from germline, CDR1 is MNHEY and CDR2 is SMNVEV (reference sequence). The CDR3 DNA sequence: TGTGCCAGCAGCCGACTAGCGGGGGCCGAAGGGGAGTATTTT. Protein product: CASSRLAGAEGEYF.

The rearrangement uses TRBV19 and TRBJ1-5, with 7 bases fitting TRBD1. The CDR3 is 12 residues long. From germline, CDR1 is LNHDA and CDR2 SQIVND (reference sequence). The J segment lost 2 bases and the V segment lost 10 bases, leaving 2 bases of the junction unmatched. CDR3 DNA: TGTGCCACCGGGACAGGCAATCAGCCCCAGCATTTT. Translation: CATGTGNQPQHF.

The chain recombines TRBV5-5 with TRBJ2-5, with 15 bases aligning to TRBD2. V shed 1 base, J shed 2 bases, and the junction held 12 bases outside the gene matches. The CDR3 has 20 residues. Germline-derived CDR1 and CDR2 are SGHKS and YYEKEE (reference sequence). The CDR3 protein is CASSLLVGTSGRTLQETQYF. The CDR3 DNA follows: TGTGCCAGCAGCTTGTTGGTTGGGACTAGCGGGAGGACGTTACAAGAGACCCAGTACTTC.

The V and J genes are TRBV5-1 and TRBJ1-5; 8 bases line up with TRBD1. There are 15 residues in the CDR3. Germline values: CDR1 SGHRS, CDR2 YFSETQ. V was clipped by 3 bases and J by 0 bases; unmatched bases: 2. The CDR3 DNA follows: TGCGCCAGCAGCTCGGGACAGGATAGCAATCAGCCCCAGCATTTT. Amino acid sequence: CASSSGQDSNQPQHF.

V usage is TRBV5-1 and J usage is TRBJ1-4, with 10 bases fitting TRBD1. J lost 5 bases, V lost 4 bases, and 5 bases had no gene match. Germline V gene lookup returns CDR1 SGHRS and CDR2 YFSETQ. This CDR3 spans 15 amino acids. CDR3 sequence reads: CASSPEGQGNEKLFF. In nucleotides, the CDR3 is TGCGCCAGCAGCCCGGAGGGACAGGGGAATGAAAAACTGTTTTTT.

CDR3: CASSPGRGAFEAFF. Written as DNA, the CDR3 is TGTGCCAGTAGTCCTGGGCGGGGGGCTTTTGAAGCTTTCTTT. The V and J genes are TRBV19 and TRBJ1-1; D is perhaps TRBD1 (6 bases). V lost 5 bases to trimming and J lost 7 bases, with 17 bases between them. This CDR3 region has 14 residues. CDR1 is LNHDA, CDR2 SQIVND, per germline (reference sequence). Together with reference TRBV19 and TRBJ1-1, the CDR3 gives the full variable domain: DGGITQSPKYLFRKEGQNVTLSCEQNLNHDAMYWYRQDPGQGLRLIYYSQIVNDFQKGDIAEGYSVSREKKESFPLTVTSAQKNPTAFYLCASSPGRGAFEAFFGQGTRLTVV.

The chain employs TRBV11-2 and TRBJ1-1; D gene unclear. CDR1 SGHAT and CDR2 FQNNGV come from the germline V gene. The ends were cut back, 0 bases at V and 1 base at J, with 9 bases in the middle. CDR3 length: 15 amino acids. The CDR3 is CASSLESAENTEAFF. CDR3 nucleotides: TGTGCCAGCAGCTTAGAGTCAGCAGAGAACACTGAAGCTTTCTTT.

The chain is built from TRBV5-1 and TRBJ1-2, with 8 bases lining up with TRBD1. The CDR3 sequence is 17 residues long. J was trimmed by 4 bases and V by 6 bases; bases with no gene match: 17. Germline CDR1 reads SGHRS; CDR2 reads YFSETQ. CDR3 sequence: CASTGVDRGYGSYGYTF. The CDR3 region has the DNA TGCGCCAGCACCGGAGTAGACAGGGGATACGGAAGCTATGGCTACACCTTC.

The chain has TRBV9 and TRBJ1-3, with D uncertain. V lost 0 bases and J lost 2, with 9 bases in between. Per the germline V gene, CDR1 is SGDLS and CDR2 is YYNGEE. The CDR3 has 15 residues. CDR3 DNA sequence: TGTGCCAGCAGCGTAGCAGGAAACCCTGGAAACACCATATATTTT. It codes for CASSVAGNPGNTIYF.

The CDR3 reads CASSPPENEAFF. CDR3 nucleotide sequence: TGTGCCAGTAGCCCCCCAGAGAATGAAGCTTTCTTT. J is TRBJ1-1 and V is TRBV19, with D unresolved. CDR1 is LNHDA and CDR2 is SQIVND in the germline V gene (reference sequence). CDR3 size: 12 residues. V lost 6 bases to trimming and J lost 7 bases, with 12 bases between them. The full variable domain, in which reference TRBV19 and TRBJ1-1 provide the parts outside the CDR3, is DGGITQSPKYLFRKEGQNVTLSCEQNLNHDAMYWYRQDPGQGLRLIYYSQIVNDFQKGDIAEGYSVSREKKESFPLTVTSAQKNPTAFYLCASSPPENEAFFGQGTRLTVV.